This is a list of T cell receptor beta chains from one sample in a study of Ad26.COV2.S vaccination and SARS-CoV-2 variants. The repertoire was sequenced with immunoSEQ multiplex PCR; TCRdb's copy has only in-frame clones and lacks some. The sample holds around 500,000 clones, 80% to 90% seen once. The starting material was peripheral blood, obtained in a trial of Ad26.COV2.S vaccine versus placebo. Every receptor here comes from a person aged 18-65 years who received the Ad26.COV2.S COVID-19 vaccine or a placebo. Each CDR3 is given with its conserved first and last residue. A D gene is named only where the DNA matches it firmly. Size is omitted from some rows. Given values are once, few, many or a class for expanded clones.

v_call	clone_size	d_call	j_call	cdr3_nt	cdr3_aa
TRBV2	.	.	TRBJ1-4	TGTGCCAGCAGTGCCGTTACAGGGAGTAATGAAAAACTGTTTTTT	CASSAVTGSNEKLFF
TRBV27	.	TRBD2	TRBJ2-5	TGTGCCAGCAGTCCTACGACTAGCGGAGAGACCCAGTACTTC	CASSPTTSGETQYF
TRBV18	.	.	TRBJ1-2	TGTGCCAGCTCTCCCAAGGTCGGAGGGGGCTACACCTTC	CASSPKVGGGYTF
TRBV6-5	.	.	TRBJ1-1	TGTGCCAGCAGACTACCACATGACACTGAAGCTTTCTTT	CASRLPHDTEAFF
TRBV6-2/TRBV6-3	.	.	TRBJ1-1	TGTGCCAGCAGTTACTTCGCGGCGGGCACTGAAGCTTTCTTT	CASSYFAAGTEAFF
TRBV28	once	.	TRBJ2-2	TGTGCCAGCAGTTTAATCCTTAGGGACACCGGGGAGCTGTTTTTT	CASSLILRDTGELFF
TRBV28	.	.	TRBJ1-2	TGTGCCAGCAGTCCACCCCCTGCTAACTATGGCTACACCTTC	CASSPPPANYGYTF
TRBV7-7	.	TRBD2	TRBJ2-5	TGTGCTAGCAGCCGACTAGCGGGGAGAGGGGAGACCCAGTACTTC	CASSRLAGRGETQYF
TRBV14	.	.	TRBJ2-2	TGTGCCAGCAGCCCCGGGACACGGGATCGGGAGCTGTTTTTT	CASSPGTRDRELFF
TRBV2	once	TRBD1	TRBJ2-5	TGTGCCAGCAGATCTCTCACAGGGGTCCAAGAGACCCAGTACTTC	CASRSLTGVQETQYF
TRBV2	.	.	TRBJ2-1	TGTGCCAGCCCCTTTAGGGGGGCTGGGGACAATGAGCAGTTCTTC	CASPFRGAGDNEQFF
TRBV19	.	TRBD1	TRBJ1-5	TGTGCCAGTAGTACGGGACAGACCTATCAGCCCCAGCATTTT	CASSTGQTYQPQHF
TRBV11-2	.	.	TRBJ2-7	TGTGCCAGCAGCTTAGAAGGCTGGAGCTCCTACGAGCAGTACTTC	CASSLEGWSSYEQYF
TRBV6-1	.	.	TRBJ1-3	TGTGCCAGCAGTGAAGTGGGGGTGCGGTGGGGCCCTGGAAACACCATATATTTT	CASSEVGVRWGPGNTIYF
TRBV5-5	.	.	TRBJ1-4	TGTGCCAGCAGCTTGATGGGGGAAAAACTGTTTTTT	CASSLMGEKLFF
TRBV6-6	.	TRBD1	TRBJ2-2	TGTGCCAGCAGTCAGGGTGGGGACAGTTCTTACACCGGGGAGCTGTTTTTT	CASSQGGDSSYTGELFF
TRBV2	.	.	TRBJ2-7	TGTGCCAGCGCCCGACTGGGGATTTCCTACGAGCAGTACTTC	CASARLGISYEQYF
TRBV7-9	once	TRBD1	TRBJ1-2	TGTGCCAGCAGCCCAACTACAGGGGGCGCGTTCGGCACCTTC	CASSPTTGGAFGTF
TRBV4-1	.	TRBD2	TRBJ2-7	TGCGCCAGCAGCGGTCTCGGGACTAGCGACCGTTACGAGCAGTACTTC	CASSGLGTSDRYEQYF
TRBV7-9	.	.	TRBJ1-4	TGTGCCAGCAGCTTAGACGGACCACCGCGGGAAAAACTGTTTTTT	CASSLDGPPREKLFF
TRBV5-5	once	.	TRBJ2-2	TGTGCCAGCAGTTTGAGAAGCGGGAACACCGGGGAGCTGTTTTTT	CASSLRSGNTGELFF
TRBV6-4	.	.	TRBJ1-1	TGTGCCAGCAGTGACCGAGGAGGGGGGGCTGAAGCTTTCTTT	CASSDRGGGAEAFF
TRBV3-1/TRBV3-2	.	.	TRBJ2-5	TGTGCCAGCAGCCAAGGCCAAAGAGAGACCCAGTACTTC	CASSQGQRETQYF
TRBV7-2	.	.	TRBJ1-6	TGTGCCAGCAGCTTAGCGGGCAGGCGGGGGCGGAATTCACCCCTCCACTTT	CASSLAGRRGRNSPLHF
TRBV30	.	TRBD2	TRBJ2-1	TGTGCCTGGAGTGTAGATCTAGCGGGAAACAATGAGCAGTTCTTC	CAWSVDLAGNNEQFF
TRBV19	.	TRBD2	TRBJ2-5	TGTGCCAGCAGTAGCGGGAGCGTGAAGACCCAGTACTTC	CASSSGSVKTQYF
TRBV30	.	.	TRBJ1-2	TGTGCCTGGAGTGACGGGATCGGGGGGAACTATGGCTACACCTTC	CAWSDGIGGNYGYTF
TRBV10-3	.	.	TRBJ2-7	TGTGCCATCAGTGAGGGCCTCTCGTCTCCCTACGAGCAGTACTTC	CAISEGLSSPYEQYF
TRBV30	.	.	TRBJ1-3	TGTGCCTGGAGTGTAATAGGGACTGGAAACACCATATATTTT	CAWSVIGTGNTIYF